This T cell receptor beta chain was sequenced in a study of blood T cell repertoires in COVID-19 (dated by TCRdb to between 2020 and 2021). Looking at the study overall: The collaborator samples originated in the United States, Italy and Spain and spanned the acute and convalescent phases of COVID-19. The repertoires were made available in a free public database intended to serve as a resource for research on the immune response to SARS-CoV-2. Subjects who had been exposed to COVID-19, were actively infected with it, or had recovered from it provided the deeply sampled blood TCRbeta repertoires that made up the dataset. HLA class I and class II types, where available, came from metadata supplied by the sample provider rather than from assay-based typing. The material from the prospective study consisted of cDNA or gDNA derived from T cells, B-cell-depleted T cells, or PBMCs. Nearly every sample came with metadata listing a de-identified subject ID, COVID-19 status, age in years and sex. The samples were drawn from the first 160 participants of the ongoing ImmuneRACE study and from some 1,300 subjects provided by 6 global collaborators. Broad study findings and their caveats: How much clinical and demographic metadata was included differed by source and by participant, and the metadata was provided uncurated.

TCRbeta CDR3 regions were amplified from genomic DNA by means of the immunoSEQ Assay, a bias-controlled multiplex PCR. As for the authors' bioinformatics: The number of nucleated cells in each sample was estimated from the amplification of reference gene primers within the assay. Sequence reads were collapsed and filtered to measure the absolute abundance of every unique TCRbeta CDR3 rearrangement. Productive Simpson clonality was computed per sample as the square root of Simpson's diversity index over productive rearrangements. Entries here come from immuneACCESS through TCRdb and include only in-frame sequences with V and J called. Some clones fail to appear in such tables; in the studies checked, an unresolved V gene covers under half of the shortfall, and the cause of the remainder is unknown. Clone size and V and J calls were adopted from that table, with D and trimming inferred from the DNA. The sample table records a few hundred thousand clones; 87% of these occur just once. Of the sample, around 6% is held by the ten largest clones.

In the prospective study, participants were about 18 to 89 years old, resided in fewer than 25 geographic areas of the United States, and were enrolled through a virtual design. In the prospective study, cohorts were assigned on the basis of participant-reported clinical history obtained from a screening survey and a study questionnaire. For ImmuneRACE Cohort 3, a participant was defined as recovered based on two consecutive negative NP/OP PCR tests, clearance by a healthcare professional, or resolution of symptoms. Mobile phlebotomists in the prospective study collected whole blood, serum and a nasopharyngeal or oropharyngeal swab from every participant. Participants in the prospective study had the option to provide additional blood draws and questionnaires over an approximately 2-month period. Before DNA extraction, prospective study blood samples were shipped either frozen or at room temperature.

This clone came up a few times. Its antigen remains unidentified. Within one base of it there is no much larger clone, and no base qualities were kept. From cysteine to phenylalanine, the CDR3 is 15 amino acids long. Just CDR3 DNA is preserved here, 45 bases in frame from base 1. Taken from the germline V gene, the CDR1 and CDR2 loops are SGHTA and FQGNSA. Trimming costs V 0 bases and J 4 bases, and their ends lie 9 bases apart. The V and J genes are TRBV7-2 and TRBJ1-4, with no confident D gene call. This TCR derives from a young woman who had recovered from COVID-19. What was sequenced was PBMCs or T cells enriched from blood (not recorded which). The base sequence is TGTGCCAGCAGCTTAGCCGGGTTGGGTAATGAAAAACTGTTTTTT. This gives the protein CASSLAGLGNEKLFF.